This T cell receptor (beta chain) was sequenced during a study of CD8+CD57+ T cells in acquired aplastic anemia. Whoever was chosen for sequencing had shown CD8+CD57+ cell expansion by flow cytometry. There are many counts of this clonotype. The antigen remains unidentified. General study results and limits: Both patients and controls carried the same twenty-nine CD8+ CDR3 sequences.

Investigators profiled TCR beta VDJ and CDR3 from genomic DNA template. In TCRdb, the reads were re-called with MiXCR into one record per CDR3 protein. The sample has 180,000 or so distinct CDR3 sequences; approximately 48% are singletons. The sample comprised sorted CD4+, CD8+, or CD8+CD57+ T cells (not recorded which) from PBMCs. The source of this sequence is a human donor with aplastic anemia.

The CDR3 DNA reads TGTGCCAGCAGCCAAGGTATCACAGATACGCAGTATTTT. Translation gives CASSQGITDTQYF. This chain links TRBV4-2 with TRBJ2-3; D unclear. Germline V gene sequence: CDR1 LGHNA, CDR2 YNFKEQ. The CDR3 is made up of 13 amino acids. The ends were cut back, 1 base at V and 2 bases at J, with 4 bases in the middle.